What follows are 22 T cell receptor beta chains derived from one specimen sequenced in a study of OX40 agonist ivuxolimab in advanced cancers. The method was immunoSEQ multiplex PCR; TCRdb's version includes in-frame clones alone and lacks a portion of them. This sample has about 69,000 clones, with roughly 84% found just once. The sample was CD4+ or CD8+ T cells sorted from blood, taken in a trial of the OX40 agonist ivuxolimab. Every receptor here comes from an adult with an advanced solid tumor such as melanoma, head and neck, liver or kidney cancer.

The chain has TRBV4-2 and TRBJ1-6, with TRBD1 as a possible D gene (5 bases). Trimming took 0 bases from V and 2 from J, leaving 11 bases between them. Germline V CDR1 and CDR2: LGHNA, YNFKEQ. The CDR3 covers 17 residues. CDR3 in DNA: TGTGCCAGCAGCCAAGATGATAGGGGCCCCTATAATTCACCCCTCCACTTT. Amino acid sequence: CASSQDDRGPYNSPLHF.

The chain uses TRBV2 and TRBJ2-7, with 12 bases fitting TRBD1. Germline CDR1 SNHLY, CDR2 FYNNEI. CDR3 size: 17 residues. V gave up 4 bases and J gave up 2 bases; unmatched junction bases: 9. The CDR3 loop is CASSGAGGQGATYEQYF. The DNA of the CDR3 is TGTGCCAGCAGTGGGGCGGGGGGACAGGGGGCAACCTACGAGCAGTACTTC.

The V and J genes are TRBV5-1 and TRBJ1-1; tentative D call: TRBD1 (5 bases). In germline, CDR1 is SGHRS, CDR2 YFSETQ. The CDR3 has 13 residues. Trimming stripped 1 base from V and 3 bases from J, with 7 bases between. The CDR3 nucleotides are TGCGCCAGCAGCTTGCGAGGGGACACTGAAGCTTTCTTT. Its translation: CASSLRGDTEAFF.

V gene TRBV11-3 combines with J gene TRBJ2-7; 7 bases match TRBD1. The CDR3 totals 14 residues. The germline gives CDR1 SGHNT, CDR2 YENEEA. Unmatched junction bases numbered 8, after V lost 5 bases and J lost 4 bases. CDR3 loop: CASSRRQGKYEQYF. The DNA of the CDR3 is TGTGCCAGCAGCCGTAGACAGGGAAAGTACGAGCAGTACTTC. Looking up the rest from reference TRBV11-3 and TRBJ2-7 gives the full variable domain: EAGVVQSPRYKIIEKKQPVAFWCNPISGHNTLYWYLQNLGQGPELLIRYENEEAVDDSQLPKDRFSAERLKGVDSTLKIQPAELGDSAVYLCASSRRQGKYEQYFGPGTRLTVT.

DNA of the CDR3: TGTGCCAGCAGCTTCACCAACAGGGTTCCTCTCGTAGTCCTGACTTTC. Protein product: CASSFTNRVPLVVLTF. V gene TRBV11-2 combines with J gene TRBJ2-6; possible D gene TRBD1, 6 bases. The V gene's germline CDR1 is SGHAT and CDR2 FQNNGV. V was shortened by 3 bases and J by 13 bases, with 22 bases between the two germline ends. The CDR3 extends over 16 amino acids.

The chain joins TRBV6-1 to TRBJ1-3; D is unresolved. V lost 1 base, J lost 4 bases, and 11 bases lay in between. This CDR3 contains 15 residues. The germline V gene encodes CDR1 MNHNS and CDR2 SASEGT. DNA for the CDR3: TGTGCCAGCAGTGAAGGGGTAGGGCGAGGAAACACCATATATTTT. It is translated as CASSEGVGRGNTIYF.

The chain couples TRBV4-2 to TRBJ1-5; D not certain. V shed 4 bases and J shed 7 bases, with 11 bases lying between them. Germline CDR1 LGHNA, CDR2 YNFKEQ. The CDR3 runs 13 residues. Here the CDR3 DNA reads TGTGCCAGCAGCCCCGGGGTCTGGCAGCCCCAGCATTTT. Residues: CASSPGVWQPQHF.

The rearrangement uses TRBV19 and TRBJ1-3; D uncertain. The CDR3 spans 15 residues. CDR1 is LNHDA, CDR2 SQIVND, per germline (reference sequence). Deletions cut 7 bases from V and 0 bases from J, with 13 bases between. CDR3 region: CASIGTAGSGNTIYF. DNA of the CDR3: TGTGCCAGTATCGGAACGGCGGGCTCTGGAAACACCATATATTTT.

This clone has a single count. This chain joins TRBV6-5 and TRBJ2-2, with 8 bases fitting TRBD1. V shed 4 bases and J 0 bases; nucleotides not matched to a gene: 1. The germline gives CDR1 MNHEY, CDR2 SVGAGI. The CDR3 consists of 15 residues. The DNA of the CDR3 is TGTGCCAGCAGTTGGGGACAGGCGAACACCGGGGAGCTGTTTTTT. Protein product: CASSWGQANTGELFF.

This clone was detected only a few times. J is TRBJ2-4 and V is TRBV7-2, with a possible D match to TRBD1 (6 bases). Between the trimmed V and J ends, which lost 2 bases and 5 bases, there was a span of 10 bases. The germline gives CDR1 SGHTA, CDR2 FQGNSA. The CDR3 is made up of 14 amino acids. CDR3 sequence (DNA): TGTGCCAGCAGCTTATGGGGGCGCGAAAACATTCAGTACTTC. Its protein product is CASSLWGRENIQYF.

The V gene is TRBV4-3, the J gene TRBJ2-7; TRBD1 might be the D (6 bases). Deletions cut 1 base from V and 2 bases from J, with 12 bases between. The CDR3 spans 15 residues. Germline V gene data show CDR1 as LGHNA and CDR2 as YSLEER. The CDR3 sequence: CASSQGDTFPYEQYF. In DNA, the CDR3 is TGCGCCAGCAGCCAAGGGGACACCTTTCCCTACGAGCAGTACTTC.

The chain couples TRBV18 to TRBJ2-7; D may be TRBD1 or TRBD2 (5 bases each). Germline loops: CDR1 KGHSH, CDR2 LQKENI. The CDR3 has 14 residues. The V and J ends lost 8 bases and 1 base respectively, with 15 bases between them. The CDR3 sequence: CASARDAGSYEQYF. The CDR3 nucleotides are TGTGCCAGCGCCCGGGACGCAGGATCCTACGAGCAGTACTTC.

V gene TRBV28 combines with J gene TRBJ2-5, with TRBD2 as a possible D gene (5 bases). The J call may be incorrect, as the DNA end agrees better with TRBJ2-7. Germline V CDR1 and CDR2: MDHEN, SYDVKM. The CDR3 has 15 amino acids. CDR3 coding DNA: TGTGCCAGCAGTAGGACTGCTTCAACGGGTTACGAGCAGTACTTC. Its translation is CASSRTASTGYEQYF.

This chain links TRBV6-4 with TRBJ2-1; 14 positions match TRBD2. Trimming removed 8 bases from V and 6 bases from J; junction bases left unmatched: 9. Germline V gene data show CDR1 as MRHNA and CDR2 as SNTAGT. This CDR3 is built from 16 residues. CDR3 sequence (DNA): TGTGCCAGCCGAGGGACTAGCGGGAGTGTTAGCAATGAGCAGTTCTTC. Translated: CASRGTSGSVSNEQFF.

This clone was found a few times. CDR3 nucleotide sequence: TGTGCCAGCAGCTCCCAAGAGACCCAGTACTTC. It encodes CASSSQETQYF. The chain has TRBV5-6 and TRBJ2-5; unclear D gene. This CDR3 is built from 11 residues. V lost 3 bases, J lost 1 base, and 1 base lay in between. CDR1 and CDR2 from the germline V gene are SGHDT and YYEEEE.

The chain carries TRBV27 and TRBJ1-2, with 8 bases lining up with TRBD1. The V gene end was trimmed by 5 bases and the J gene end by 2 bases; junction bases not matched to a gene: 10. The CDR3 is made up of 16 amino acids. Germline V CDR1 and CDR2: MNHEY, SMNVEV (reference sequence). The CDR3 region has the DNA TGTGCCAGCAGTCCCCGCCCGGGACAGGCCAACTATGGCTACACCTTC. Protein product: CASSPRPGQANYGYTF.

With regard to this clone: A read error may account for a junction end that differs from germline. The CDR3 nucleotides are TGTGCCACCAGTGGCGGCAGGGGCTCCTACGAGCAGTACTTC. Protein sequence: CATSGGRGSYEQYF. This chain connects TRBV6-5 to TRBJ2-7; a possible D gene is TRBD1 (6 bases). The CDR3 is 14 amino acids. Germline V lookup: CDR1 MNHEY, CDR2 SVGAGI.

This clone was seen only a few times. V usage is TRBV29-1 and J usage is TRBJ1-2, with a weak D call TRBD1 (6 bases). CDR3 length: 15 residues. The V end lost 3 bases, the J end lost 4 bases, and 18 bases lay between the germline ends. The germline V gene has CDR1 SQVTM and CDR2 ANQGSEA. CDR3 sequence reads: CSVEASTGPLYGYTF. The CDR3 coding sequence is TGCAGCGTTGAGGCTTCGACAGGCCCTCTCTATGGCTACACCTTC.

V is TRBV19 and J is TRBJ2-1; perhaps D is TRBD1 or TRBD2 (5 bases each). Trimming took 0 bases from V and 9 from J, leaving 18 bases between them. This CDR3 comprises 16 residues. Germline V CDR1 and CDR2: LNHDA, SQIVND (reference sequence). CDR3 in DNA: TGTGCCAGTAGTATAGAGAGGTGGGACGCAGTGGGTGAGCAGTTCTTC. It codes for CASSIERWDAVGEQFF.

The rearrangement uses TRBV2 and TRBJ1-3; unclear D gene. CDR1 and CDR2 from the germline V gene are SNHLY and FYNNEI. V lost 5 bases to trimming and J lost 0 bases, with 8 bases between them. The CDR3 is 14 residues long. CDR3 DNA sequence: TGTGCCAGCAGTCCTATTAACTCTGGAAACACCATATATTTT. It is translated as CASSPINSGNTIYF.

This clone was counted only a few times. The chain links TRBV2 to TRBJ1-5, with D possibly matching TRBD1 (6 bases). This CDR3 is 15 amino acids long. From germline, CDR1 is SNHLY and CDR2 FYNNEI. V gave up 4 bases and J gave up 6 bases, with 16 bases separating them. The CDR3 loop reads CASSGEQGQTQPQHF. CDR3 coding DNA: TGTGCCAGCAGTGGGGAACAGGGTCAAACTCAGCCCCAGCATTTT.

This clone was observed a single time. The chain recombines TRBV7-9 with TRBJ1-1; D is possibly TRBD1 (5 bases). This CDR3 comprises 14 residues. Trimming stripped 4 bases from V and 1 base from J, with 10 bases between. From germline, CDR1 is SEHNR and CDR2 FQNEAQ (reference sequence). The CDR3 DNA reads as TGTGCCAGCAGCTGGGGGACGGCGAACACTGAAGCTTTCTTT. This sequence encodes CASSWGTANTEAFF.